Below, one T cell receptor beta chain is given with its context. The germline gives CDR1 SGHRS, CDR2 YFSETQ. This CDR3 region has 13 residues. V trimming: 6 bases; J trimming: 4 bases; junction bases outside the gene matches: 7. Sequenced by immunoSEQ multiplex PCR; TCRdb stores in-frame clones only, minus some. The sample holds some 45,000 clones, over 75% seen once. This entry is derived from a study of blood T cell repertoires in COVID-19. For the study at large: PBMCs, B-cell-depleted T cells, or T cells were the source of the cDNA or gDNA that made up the material.

The sequencing sample was made of peripheral blood. The chain has TRBV5-1 and TRBJ2-7; 7 positions agree with TRBD2. The clonotype was recovered from a human donor with active COVID-19. The donor label of this sample is uncertain. The DNA of the CDR3 is TGCGCCAGCACGGGAGCGGGGAAATACGAGCAGTACTTC. Translating it yields CASTGAGKYEQYF. Looking up the rest from reference TRBV5-1 and TRBJ2-7 gives the full variable domain: KAGVTQTPRYLIKTRGQQVTLSCSPISGHRSVSWYQQTPGQGLQFLFEYFSETQRNKGNFPGRFSGRQFSNSRSEMNVSTLELGDSALYLCASTGAGKYEQYFGPGTRLTVT.